A selection of T cell receptor beta chains follows, all from one sample in a study of T cells in Graves' hyperthyroidism and ophthalmopathy. TCRdb called the multiplex PCR reads again in MiXCR, with one record for every CDR3 protein. Altogether 600,000 to 700,000 distinct CDR3 sequences are present, just under 45% being singletons, with the ten largest covering less than 9%. The sequencing sample was made of peripheral blood or thyroid tissue (not recorded which). The origin of the receptors is an adult man with Graves' disease, either hyperthyroidism or ophthalmopathy (not recorded which). Each CDR3 is given with its conserved first and last residue. The D gene is left open where the match is weak. Size tells how often a clone was seen (once, few, many) or the class of an expanded clone, and some rows leave it out.

abundance: once
j_gene: TRBJ1-1
d_gene: TRBD1
v_gene: TRBV2
CDR3nt: TGTGCCAGCACCCAACAGGGGGCTGAAGCTTTCTTT
CDR3aa: CASTQQGAEAFF

abundance: .
j_gene: TRBJ1-4
d_gene: .
v_gene: TRBV7-8
CDR3nt: TGTGCCAGCAGCTTAGAGTGGCAGGGGAGTGAAAAACTGTTTTTT
CDR3aa: CASSLEWQGSEKLFF

abundance: .
j_gene: TRBJ2-5
d_gene: .
v_gene: TRBV15
CDR3nt: TGTGCCACCAGCACGATCCTAGGGCAGGGGTTCTCGGCCCAGTACTTC
CDR3aa: CATSTILGQGFSAQYF

abundance: .
j_gene: TRBJ1-3
d_gene: .
v_gene: TRBV10-3
CDR3nt: TGTGCCACTCAAGACTGGCCCTCTGGAAACACCATATATTTT
CDR3aa: CATQDWPSGNTIYF

abundance: .
j_gene: TRBJ1-4
d_gene: .
v_gene: TRBV7-2
CDR3nt: TGTGCCAGCAGGGCCCAGGGCCAGTTGGGTGAAAAACTGTTTTTT
CDR3aa: CASRAQGQLGEKLFF

abundance: few
j_gene: TRBJ1-5
d_gene: .
v_gene: TRBV20-1
CDR3nt: TGCAGTGCAACCAGTAATCAGCCCCAGCATTTT
CDR3aa: CSATSNQPQHF

abundance: .
j_gene: TRBJ1-6
d_gene: .
v_gene: TRBV2
CDR3nt: TGTGCCAGCAGCCCCGCTGGGTGGGGCGATTCACCCCTCCACTTT
CDR3aa: CASSPAGWGDSPLHF

abundance: few
j_gene: TRBJ1-5
d_gene: .
v_gene: TRBV6-5
CDR3nt: TGTGCCAGCTCGCCCTCTCGCAATCAGCCCCAGCATTTT
CDR3aa: CASSPSRNQPQHF

abundance: .
j_gene: TRBJ2-7
d_gene: TRBD1
v_gene: TRBV5-1
CDR3nt: TGCGCCAGCACGGAGCCGGGACAGGGTTCTTTCGAGCAGTACTTC
CDR3aa: CASTEPGQGSFEQYF

abundance: few
j_gene: TRBJ2-7
d_gene: TRBD1
v_gene: TRBV5-6
CDR3nt: TGTGCCAGCAGCTTGACAGGGGTTCTCGAGCAGTACTTC
CDR3aa: CASSLTGVLEQYF

abundance: .
j_gene: TRBJ2-6
d_gene: .
v_gene: TRBV5-1
CDR3nt: TGCGCCAGCAGACAGGGAGACTACGAGCGGACTGGGGCCAACGTCCTGACTTTC
CDR3aa: CASRQGDYERTGANVLTF

abundance: few
j_gene: TRBJ2-7
d_gene: TRBD1
v_gene: TRBV6-6
CDR3nt: TGTGCCAGCAGTTACGGGACAGAGGGGGCCGAGCAGTACTTC
CDR3aa: CASSYGTEGAEQYF

abundance: few
j_gene: TRBJ1-5
d_gene: TRBD1
v_gene: TRBV24-1
CDR3nt: TGTGCCACCTCAGGGGGGAATCAGCCCCAGCATTTT
CDR3aa: CATSGGNQPQHF

abundance: .
j_gene: TRBJ1-1
d_gene: .
v_gene: TRBV25-1
CDR3nt: TGTGCTAGGCGTGCGGCTGAGTGGCTCACTGAAGCTTTCTTT
CDR3aa: CARRAAEWLTEAFF

abundance: .
j_gene: TRBJ1-2
d_gene: TRBD1
v_gene: TRBV12-3/TRBV12-4
CDR3nt: TGTGCCAGCAGTTCCAGGACAGGGGGCAACTATGGCTACACCTTC
CDR3aa: CASSSRTGGNYGYTF

abundance: many
j_gene: TRBJ2-5
d_gene: .
v_gene: TRBV10-3
CDR3nt: TGTGCCATCAGCGGAACGGGGGCCGAGTACCAAGAGACCCAGTACTTC
CDR3aa: CAISGTGAEYQETQYF

abundance: .
j_gene: TRBJ1-2
d_gene: TRBD1
v_gene: TRBV20-1
CDR3nt: TGCAGTGCTAGCGGCAGGGGGCCGGACTATGGCTACACCTTC
CDR3aa: CSASGRGPDYGYTF

abundance: .
j_gene: TRBJ2-7
d_gene: TRBD2
v_gene: TRBV7-9
CDR3nt: TGTGCCAGCAGCCAAATAATACTAGCGGGTTCCTACGAGCAGTACTTC
CDR3aa: CASSQIILAGSYEQYF

abundance: .
j_gene: TRBJ2-5
d_gene: .
v_gene: TRBV7-9
CDR3nt: TGTGCCAGCAGCTTAGGGGTGGCCCAAGAGACCCAGTACTTC
CDR3aa: CASSLGVAQETQYF

abundance: once
j_gene: TRBJ1-4
d_gene: .
v_gene: TRBV7-6
CDR3nt: TGTGCCAGCAGCCGGGCGGGCTCAAATAATGAAAAACTGTTTTTT
CDR3aa: CASSRAGSNNEKLFF

abundance: .
j_gene: TRBJ2-5
d_gene: TRBD1
v_gene: TRBV11-2
CDR3nt: TGTGCCAGCAGGTCAGGGGGATCGGAGACCCAGTACTTC
CDR3aa: CASRSGGSETQYF

abundance: .
j_gene: TRBJ1-1
d_gene: TRBD1
v_gene: TRBV29-1
CDR3nt: TGCAGCGTCGCGAGACAGGGGGGCTCATCTGAAGCTTTCTTT
CDR3aa: CSVARQGGSSEAFF

abundance: .
j_gene: TRBJ1-1
d_gene: .
v_gene: TRBV14
CDR3nt: TGTGCCAGCAGCTTTGGAACTGGGCTTGCCACTGAAGCTTTCTTT
CDR3aa: CASSFGTGLATEAFF

abundance: .
j_gene: TRBJ2-5
d_gene: TRBD2
v_gene: TRBV7-6
CDR3nt: TGTGCCAGCAGCCCGACTAGCGGACTTCAAGAGACCCAGTACTTC
CDR3aa: CASSPTSGLQETQYF

abundance: few
j_gene: TRBJ2-3
d_gene: .
v_gene: TRBV24-1
CDR3nt: TGTGCCACCAGGGAGCGCGGGCCCCCGGGAGATACGCAGTATTTT
CDR3aa: CATRERGPPGDTQYF

abundance: few
j_gene: TRBJ1-5
d_gene: TRBD1
v_gene: TRBV10-3
CDR3nt: TGTGCCTCTTCCATAGCCCCGGGACAGTCAGGAGAGCCCCAGCATTTT
CDR3aa: CASSIAPGQSGEPQHF

abundance: many
j_gene: TRBJ1-1
d_gene: .
v_gene: TRBV15
CDR3nt: TGTGCCACCAGCAGAGGGAGGGTGGCGAACACTGAAGCTTTCTTT
CDR3aa: CATSRGRVANTEAFF

abundance: many
j_gene: TRBJ2-5
d_gene: .
v_gene: TRBV6-6
CDR3nt: TGTGCCAGCAGTCCGGGAGAGACCCAGTACTTC
CDR3aa: CASSPGETQYF

abundance: many
j_gene: TRBJ1-2
d_gene: .
v_gene: TRBV20-1
CDR3nt: TGCAGTGCTCGAATCCTTAACTATGGCTACACCTTC
CDR3aa: CSARILNYGYTF

abundance: many
j_gene: TRBJ2-5
d_gene: .
v_gene: TRBV2
CDR3nt: TGTGCCAGCACCGGGACGAAAATCGAGACCCAGTACTTC
CDR3aa: CASTGTKIETQYF

abundance: many
j_gene: TRBJ2-2
d_gene: .
v_gene: TRBV24-1
CDR3nt: TGTGCCACCAGTCCCGGGGAGCTGTTTTTT
CDR3aa: CATSPGELFF

abundance: many
j_gene: TRBJ1-2
d_gene: TRBD1
v_gene: TRBV19
CDR3nt: TGTGCCAGTAGCATCGGACAGGGCGATGGCTACACCTTC
CDR3aa: CASSIGQGDGYTF

abundance: .
j_gene: TRBJ2-5
d_gene: TRBD2
v_gene: TRBV20-1
CDR3nt: TGCAGTGCTAGAGACCGGGGGGGGGGACCACAAGAGACCCAGTACTTC
CDR3aa: CSARDRGGGPQETQYF

abundance: .
j_gene: TRBJ2-3
d_gene: .
v_gene: TRBV7-9
CDR3nt: TGTGCCAGCAGCTCCGGACAGCCCACAGATACGCAGTATTTT
CDR3aa: CASSSGQPTDTQYF

abundance: .
j_gene: TRBJ2-5
d_gene: TRBD2
v_gene: TRBV10-3
CDR3nt: TGTGCTAACGGACTAGCGGGGGTTCAAGAGACCCAGTACTTC
CDR3aa: CANGLAGVQETQYF

abundance: few
j_gene: TRBJ1-2
d_gene: TRBD1
v_gene: TRBV20-1
CDR3nt: TGCAGTGCTAGGGACAGGGACTCGAATGGCTACACCTTC
CDR3aa: CSARDRDSNGYTF

abundance: .
j_gene: TRBJ1-5
d_gene: .
v_gene: TRBV7-8
CDR3nt: TGTGCCAGCAGCTTAGAAGGGGAAGGTCAGCCCCAGCATTTT
CDR3aa: CASSLEGEGQPQHF

abundance: many
j_gene: TRBJ2-7
d_gene: TRBD1
v_gene: TRBV7-9
CDR3nt: TGTGCCAGCAGCTTAGAAGGGGGCGAGTACGAGCAGTACTTC
CDR3aa: CASSLEGGEYEQYF

abundance: many
j_gene: TRBJ1-1
d_gene: .
v_gene: TRBV12-3/TRBV12-4
CDR3nt: TGTGCCAGCAGTTCAGGGAGAACTGAAGCTTTCTTT
CDR3aa: CASSSGRTEAFF

abundance: few
j_gene: TRBJ1-2
d_gene: .
v_gene: TRBV7-2
CDR3nt: TGTGCCAGCAGCTTGAATAGAGGACTCCAGGGAGAATATGGCTACACCTTC
CDR3aa: CASSLNRGLQGEYGYTF

abundance: .
j_gene: TRBJ2-2
d_gene: TRBD2
v_gene: TRBV7-3
CDR3nt: TGTGCCAGCAGCCTCCCCAGGACTAGCGGGGGAACCGGGGAGCTGTTTTTT
CDR3aa: CASSLPRTSGGTGELFF

abundance: .
j_gene: TRBJ2-5
d_gene: TRBD1
v_gene: TRBV20-1
CDR3nt: TGCAGTGCTAGAGAGGGACAGGGGGCTACTCAGCCCCAGTACTTC
CDR3aa: CSAREGQGATQPQYF

abundance: .
j_gene: TRBJ1-1
d_gene: TRBD1
v_gene: TRBV12-3/TRBV12-4
CDR3nt: TGTGCCAGCTATACAGGGGCTGAAGCTTTCTTT
CDR3aa: CASYTGAEAFF

abundance: many
j_gene: TRBJ1-2
d_gene: .
v_gene: TRBV2
CDR3nt: TGTGCCAGCAGTACGACAGGAGGTGGCTACACCTTC
CDR3aa: CASSTTGGGYTF

abundance: .
j_gene: TRBJ2-7
d_gene: .
v_gene: TRBV12-3/TRBV12-4
CDR3nt: TGTGCCAGCAGTTTACAGGGGTACTACGAGCAGTACTTC
CDR3aa: CASSLQGYYEQYF

abundance: many
j_gene: TRBJ2-7
d_gene: TRBD1
v_gene: TRBV7-9
CDR3nt: TGTGCCAGCAGCTCGACAGGGGCTTACGAGCAGTACTTC
CDR3aa: CASSSTGAYEQYF

abundance: .
j_gene: TRBJ1-1
d_gene: TRBD1
v_gene: TRBV2
CDR3nt: TGTGCCAGCAGTGAATATGGGACAGCGAACACTGAAGCTTTCTTT
CDR3aa: CASSEYGTANTEAFF

abundance: many
j_gene: TRBJ2-7
d_gene: .
v_gene: TRBV29-1
CDR3nt: TGCAGCGTTGGACGGAGATACGAGCAGTACTTC
CDR3aa: CSVGRRYEQYF

abundance: .
j_gene: TRBJ1-1
d_gene: TRBD1
v_gene: TRBV19
CDR3nt: TGTGCCAGTAGTGTAAAGACAGGGGGTGTCTCTGAAGCTTTCTTT
CDR3aa: CASSVKTGGVSEAFF

abundance: many
j_gene: TRBJ1-2
d_gene: .
v_gene: TRBV7-8
CDR3nt: TGTGCCAGCAGCCAAGCCCCAACTAGTGGCTACACCTTC
CDR3aa: CASSQAPTSGYTF

abundance: .
j_gene: TRBJ2-7
d_gene: .
v_gene: TRBV12-3/TRBV12-4
CDR3nt: TGTGCCAGCAAGATTGGCCAGGACTCCTACGAGCAGTACTTC
CDR3aa: CASKIGQDSYEQYF

abundance: .
j_gene: TRBJ1-2
d_gene: .
v_gene: TRBV15
CDR3nt: TGTGCCACCAGCAGAGGAGGGACACAAGTCTATGGCTACACCTTC
CDR3aa: CATSRGGTQVYGYTF